The source of this T cell receptor beta chain is a study of neoadjuvant nivolumab and ipilimumab in lung cancer. Profiled with immunoSEQ multiplex PCR; TCRdb holds only in-frame clones, not every one. The table lists roughly 13,000 clones, 90% to 96% of them singletons. Study-level points and caveats: Resected-tumor TCR richness correlated positively with pretherapy blood richness. Only two of four nivolumab-treated tumors gained richness and clonality by surgery. TCR richness and clonality were higher in tumors than adjacent uninvolved lung.

The table lists this clone with a count of one. Antigen specificity is unknown. V was pared by 4 bases and J by 2 bases, with 8 bases of the junction left unmatched. This CDR3 region has 17 residues. Per the germline V gene, CDR1 is SGHRS and CDR2 is YFSETQ. The clonotype originates from an adult with non-small cell lung cancer. This sequence joins TRBV5-1 and TRBJ2-2; 10 bases agree with TRBD2. Sequences were derived from peripheral blood, sampled after neoadjuvant nivolumab, alone or with ipilimumab, at or shortly before surgery. CDR3 sequence: CASSPQPSGSNTGELFF. The CDR3 region has the DNA TGCGCCAGCAGCCCCCAACCTAGCGGGAGCAACACCGGGGAGCTGTTTTTT.